The table lists the clone carrying this TCR beta chain with a count of one. The data were taken from a study of blood T cell repertoires in COVID-19. Methods used by the authors: By means of reference gene primer amplification, nucleated cell counts were estimated. Repertoires were generated with immunoSEQ multiplex PCR, while TCRdb's copy carries only in-frame clones and drops some. V, J and clone size reflect that table, while D and trimming were determined from the DNA. The profile covers fewer than 200,000 clones, with just under 85% appearing a single time and around 8% taken by the ten largest. The CDR3 contains 15 residues. J was trimmed by 3 bases and V by 4 bases; bases with no gene match: 6. CDR1 KGHDR and CDR2 SFDVKD come from the germline V gene. Followed longitudinally, the Seattle patients had been enrolled during active infection.

This chain uses TRBV24-1 with TRBJ2-5; TRBD1 matches at 8 bases. The sequenced sample consisted of peripheral blood. The receptor comes from a woman of 80 years or more with COVID-19, enrolled during active disease. CDR3 DNA: TGTGCCACCAGTGACCCGACAGGGGTCGAAGAGACCCAGTACTTC. Amino acids: CATSDPTGVEETQYF.